This entry features one T cell receptor beta chain sequence. Its specificity is unknown. The use of a sample-barcoded 5' primer and a J-beta primer mix characterized a second PCR of about 7 to 12 cycles. Every molecule of cDNA carried a tag from a template-switch adaptor with 12 random nucleotides. One entry per CDR3 protein results from TCRdb running MiXCR on the 5' RACE reads. The sample includes 1.5 million to 2 million distinct CDR3 sequences, 49% of them seen just once. The data derive from a study of blood T cells in healthy people across ages. The study's findings and limits: The long-lived group displayed more naive CD4+ cells, plus higher diversity, than the aged donors did. PBMCs were not sorted, which prevented a conclusive comparison of naive versus antigen-experienced cells.

Unmatched junction bases numbered 3, after V lost 1 base and J lost 5 bases. CDR1 is LGHNA and CDR2 is YSLEER in the germline V gene. This CDR3 is built from 14 residues. With each sample, at least 6 micrograms of total RNA were extracted. The receptor's source is a woman in her forties in good health. Sequencing used blood. The chain joins TRBV4-3 to TRBJ2-3, with 7 positions matching TRBD1. The CDR3: CASSQGQGQDTQYF. In nucleotides, the CDR3 is TGCGCCAGCAGCCAAGGACAGGGACAAGATACGCAGTATTTT.